Listed here is a single TCR beta chain. Its antigen is as yet unknown. This record comes from a study of T cell repertoires in cytomegalovirus infection. As for the study in general: Public TCR beta signatures marked donors with CMV infection and the matching HLA.

In TCRdb, the reads were re-called with MiXCR into one record per CDR3 protein. The sample holds roughly 54,000 distinct CDR3 sequences, more than 25% seen once. The CDR3 extends over 14 amino acids. The germline V gene encodes CDR1 SEHNR and CDR2 FQNEAQ (reference sequence). V was pared by 4 bases and J by 2 bases, with 12 bases between. Study results and limitations: Dominant in the ex vivo response were TCR beta clonotypes restricted by HLA-C and specific for CMV. Summed frequency of shared TCR beta families picked out CMV carriers who also had the relevant HLA.

V is TRBV7-9 and J is TRBJ2-7; D remains unclear. Sequencing was carried out using PBMCs, sequenced either directly or after in vitro stimulation (not recorded which). The source is a human donor in good health (CMV status not recorded). Some clones in this sample may be carry-over from other donors' samples. As DNA, the CDR3 is TGTGCCAGCAGCTCTCCTTTTTTGCCCTACGAGCAGTACTTC. Protein: CASSSPFLPYEQYF. Combining the CDR3 with reference TRBV7-9 and TRBJ2-7 gives the whole variable domain DTGVSQNPRHKITKRGQNVTFRCDPISEHNRLYWYRQTLGQGPEFLTYFQNEAQLEKSRLLSDRFSAERPKGSFSTLEIQRTEQGDSAMYLCASSSPFLPYEQYFGPGTRLTVT.